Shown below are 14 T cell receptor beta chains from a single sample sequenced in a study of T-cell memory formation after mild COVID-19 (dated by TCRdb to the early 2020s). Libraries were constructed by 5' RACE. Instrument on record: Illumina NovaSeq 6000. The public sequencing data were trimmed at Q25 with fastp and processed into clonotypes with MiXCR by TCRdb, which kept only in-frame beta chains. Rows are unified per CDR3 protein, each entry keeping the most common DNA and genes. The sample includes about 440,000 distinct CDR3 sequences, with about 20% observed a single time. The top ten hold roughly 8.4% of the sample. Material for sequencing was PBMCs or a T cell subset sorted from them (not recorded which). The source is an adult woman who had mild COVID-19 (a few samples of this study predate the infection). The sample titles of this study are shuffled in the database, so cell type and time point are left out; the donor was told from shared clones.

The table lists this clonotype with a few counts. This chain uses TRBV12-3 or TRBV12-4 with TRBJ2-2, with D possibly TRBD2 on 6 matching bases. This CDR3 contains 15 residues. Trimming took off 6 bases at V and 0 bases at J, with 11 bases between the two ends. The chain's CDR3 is CASSHGTANTGELFF. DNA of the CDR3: TGTGCCAGCAGCCATGGGACTGCGAACACCGGGGAGCTGTTTTTT.

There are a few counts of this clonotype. CDR3 DNA sequence: TGTGCCAGCAGTTTAGGCCAGCAGTACTTC. The encoded protein is CASSLGQQYF. The gene calls are TRBV12-3 or TRBV12-4 and TRBJ2-7; D is unclear. CDR3 length equals 10 residues. Trimming stripped 1 base from V and 8 bases from J, with 3 bases between.

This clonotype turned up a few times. CDR3 sequence reads: CASSLGLVNTGELFF. In nucleotides, the CDR3 is TGTGCCAGCAGTTTAGGTCTTGTGAACACCGGGGAGCTGTTTTTT. The rearrangement uses TRBV12-3 or TRBV12-4 and TRBJ2-2; D uncertain. This CDR3 region has 15 residues. V was pared by 1 base and J by 1 base, with 7 bases between.

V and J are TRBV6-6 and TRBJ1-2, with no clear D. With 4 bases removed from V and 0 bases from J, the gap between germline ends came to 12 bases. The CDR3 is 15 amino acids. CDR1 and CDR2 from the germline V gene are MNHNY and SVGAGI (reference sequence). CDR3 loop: CASSSVSRANYGYTF. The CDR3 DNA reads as TGTGCCAGCAGTTCCGTCTCGAGGGCTAACTATGGCTACACCTTC.

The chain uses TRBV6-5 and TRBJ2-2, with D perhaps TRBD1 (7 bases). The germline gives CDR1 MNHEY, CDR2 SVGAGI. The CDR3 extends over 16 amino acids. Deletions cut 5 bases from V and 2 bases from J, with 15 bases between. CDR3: CASSPRQGGNTGELFF. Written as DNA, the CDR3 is TGTGCCAGCAGTCCACGGCAGGGGGGAAACACCGGGGAGCTGTTTTTT.

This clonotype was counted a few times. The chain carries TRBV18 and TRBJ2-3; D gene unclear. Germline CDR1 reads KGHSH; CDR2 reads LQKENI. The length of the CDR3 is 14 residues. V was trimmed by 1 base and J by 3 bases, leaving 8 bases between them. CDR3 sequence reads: CASSPRTRTDTQYF. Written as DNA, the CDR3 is TGTGCCAGCTCACCACGCACCAGAACAGATACGCAGTATTTT.

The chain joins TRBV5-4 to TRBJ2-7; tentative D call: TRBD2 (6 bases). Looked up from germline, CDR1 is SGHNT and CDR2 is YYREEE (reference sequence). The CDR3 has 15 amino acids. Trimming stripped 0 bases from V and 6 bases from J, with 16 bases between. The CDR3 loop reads CASSLGQSYGGEQYF. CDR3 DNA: TGTGCCAGCAGCTTGGGACAGTCCTACGGGGGCGAGCAGTACTTC. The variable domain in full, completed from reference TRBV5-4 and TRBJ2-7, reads ETGVTQSPTHLIKTRGQQVTLRCSSQSGHNTVSWYQQALGQGPQFIFQYYREEENGRGNFPPRFSGLQFPNYSSELNVNALELDDSALYLCASSLGQSYGGEQYFGPGTRLTVT.

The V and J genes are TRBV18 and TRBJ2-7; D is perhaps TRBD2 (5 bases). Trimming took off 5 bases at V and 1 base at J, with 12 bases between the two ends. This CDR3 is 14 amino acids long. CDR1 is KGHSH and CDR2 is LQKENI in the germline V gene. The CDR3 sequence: CASSTAGSSYEQYF. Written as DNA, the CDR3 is TGTGCCAGCTCAACTGCGGGCTCTTCCTACGAGCAGTACTTC.

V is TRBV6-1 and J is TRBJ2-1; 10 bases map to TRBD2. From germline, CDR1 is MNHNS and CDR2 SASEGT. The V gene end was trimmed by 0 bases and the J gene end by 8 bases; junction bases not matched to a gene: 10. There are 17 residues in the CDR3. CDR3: CASSEAWASGSSHEQFF. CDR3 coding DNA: TGTGCCAGCAGTGAAGCGTGGGCTAGCGGGAGTTCCCATGAGCAGTTCTTC.

As DNA, the CDR3 is TGTGCCAGCAGTATGGACAGGACAGAGACCCAGTACTTC. Translation gives CASSMDRTETQYF. The chain joins TRBV6-5 to TRBJ2-5; 7 bases are shared with TRBD1. Germline CDR1 is MNHEY and CDR2 is SVGAGI. This CDR3 has 13 amino acids. The V gene end was trimmed by 5 bases and the J gene end by 4 bases; junction bases not matched to a gene: 4.

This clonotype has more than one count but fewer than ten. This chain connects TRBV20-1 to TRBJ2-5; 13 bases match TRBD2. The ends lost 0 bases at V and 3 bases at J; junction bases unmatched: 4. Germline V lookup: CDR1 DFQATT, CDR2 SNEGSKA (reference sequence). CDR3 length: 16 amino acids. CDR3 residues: CSARDLTSGGKETQYF. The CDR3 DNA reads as TGCAGTGCTAGAGATCTGACTAGCGGGGGGAAAGAGACCCAGTACTTC.

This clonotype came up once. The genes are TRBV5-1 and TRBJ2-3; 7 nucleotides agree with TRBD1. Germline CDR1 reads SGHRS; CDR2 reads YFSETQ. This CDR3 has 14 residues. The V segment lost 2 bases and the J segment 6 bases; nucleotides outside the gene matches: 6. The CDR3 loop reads CASSFATGMDTQYF. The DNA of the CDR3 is TGCGCCAGCAGCTTCGCGACAGGGATGGATACGCAGTATTTT.

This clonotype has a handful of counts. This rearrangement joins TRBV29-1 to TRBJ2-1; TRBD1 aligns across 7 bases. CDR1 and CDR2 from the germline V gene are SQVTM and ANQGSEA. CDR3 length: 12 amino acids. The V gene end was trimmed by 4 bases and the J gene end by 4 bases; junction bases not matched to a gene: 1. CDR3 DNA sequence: TGCAGCGTTGGACAGGGTTACAATGAGCAGTTCTTC. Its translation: CSVGQGYNEQFF.

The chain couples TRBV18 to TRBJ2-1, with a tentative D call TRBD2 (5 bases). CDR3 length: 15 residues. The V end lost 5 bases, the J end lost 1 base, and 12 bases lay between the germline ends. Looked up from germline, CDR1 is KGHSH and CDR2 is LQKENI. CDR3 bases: TGTGCCAGCTCAGAGACGGGATATTCCTACAATGAGCAGTTCTTC. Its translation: CASSETGYSYNEQFF.